The present T cell receptor beta chain was sequenced within a study of response to subunit inactivated influenza vaccine. MiXCR, applied by TCRdb to the RT-PCR reads, yields one record per CDR3 protein. The sample lists hundreds of thousands of distinct CDR3 sequences, 15% to 20% occurring once. This clonotype was found a few times. The sequencing used PBMCs from blood, collected 4 to 6 days after vaccination. This receptor was obtained from a man over 45 who received an inactivated influenza vaccine.

The CDR3 bases are TGTGCCAGCAGTGATGGGTTCTGGGAGACCCAGTACTTC. Translated: CASSDGFWETQYF. The V gene is TRBV6-1, the J gene TRBJ2-5; D not certain. The ends were cut back, 3 bases at V and 5 bases at J, with 10 bases in the middle. The CDR3 contains 13 residues. Germline loops: CDR1 MNHNS, CDR2 SASEGT.